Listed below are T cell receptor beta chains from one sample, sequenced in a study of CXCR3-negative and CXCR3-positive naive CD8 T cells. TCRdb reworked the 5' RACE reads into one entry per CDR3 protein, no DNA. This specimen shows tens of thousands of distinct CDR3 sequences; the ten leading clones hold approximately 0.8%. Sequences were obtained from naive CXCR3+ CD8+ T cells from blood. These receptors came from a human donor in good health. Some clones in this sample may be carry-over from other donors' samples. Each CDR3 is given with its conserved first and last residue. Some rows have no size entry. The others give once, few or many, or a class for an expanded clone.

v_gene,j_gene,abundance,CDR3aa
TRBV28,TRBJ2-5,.,CASNGGGGETQYF
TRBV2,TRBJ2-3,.,CARTSGDPVDTQYF
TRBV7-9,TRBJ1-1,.,CASSRTRAADTEAFF
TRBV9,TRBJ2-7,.,CASSLSVTHEQYF
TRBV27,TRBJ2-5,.,CASSLAGALQETQYF
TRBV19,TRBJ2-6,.,CASSAESSGANVLTF
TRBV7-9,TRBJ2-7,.,CASSLAEEYSYGQYF
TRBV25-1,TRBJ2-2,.,CASSGTGTSGELFF
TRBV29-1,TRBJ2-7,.,CTVVTGSYEEYF
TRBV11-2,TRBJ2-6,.,CASSFPWGSGANVLTF
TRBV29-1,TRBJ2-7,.,CSVRTGGSYEQYF
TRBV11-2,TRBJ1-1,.,CASSLGSNMNTEAFF
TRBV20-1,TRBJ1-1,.,CSAATGDTEALF
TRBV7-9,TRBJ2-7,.,CASSADGYEQYF
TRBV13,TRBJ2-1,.,CASSLLGGEYEQFF
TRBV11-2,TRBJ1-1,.,CASSLGALFRGNTEAFF
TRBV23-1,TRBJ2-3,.,CASSPGQATDTQYF
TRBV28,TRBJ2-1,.,CASSLRTGRRGLDNEQFF
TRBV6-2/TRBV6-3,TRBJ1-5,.,CASSYSQDGHSNQPQHF
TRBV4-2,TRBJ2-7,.,CASSQALTGAYEQYF
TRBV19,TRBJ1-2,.,CASSWQGQGNYGYTF
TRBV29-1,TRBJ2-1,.,CSVDQYNEQFF
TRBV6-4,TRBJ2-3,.,CASSDGLGTDTQYF
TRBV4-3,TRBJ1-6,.,CASSQDRSNSPLHF
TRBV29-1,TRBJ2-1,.,CSVSVPPYNREQFF
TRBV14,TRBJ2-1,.,CASSPGTNSYNEQFF
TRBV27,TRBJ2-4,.,CASSLSGREQYF
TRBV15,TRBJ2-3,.,CATSRTGSTDTQYF
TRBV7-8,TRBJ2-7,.,CASSPGTGGDEQYF
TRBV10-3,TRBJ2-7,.,CAINTGSLAGGQNEQYF
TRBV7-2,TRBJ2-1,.,CASSLVGRGGYNEQFF
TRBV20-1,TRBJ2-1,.,CSARTQGEAYNEQFF
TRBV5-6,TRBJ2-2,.,CASRLGTSGENTGELFF
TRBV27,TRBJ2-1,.,CASSPVTGYNEQFF
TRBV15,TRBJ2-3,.,CATSRGASTDTQYF
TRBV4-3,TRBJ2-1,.,CASSQDSRGGGEQFF
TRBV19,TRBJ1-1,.,CASNREMGTEAFF
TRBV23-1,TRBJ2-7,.,CASSPCLGGAYEQYF
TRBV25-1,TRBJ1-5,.,CASSAGAGVNQPQHF
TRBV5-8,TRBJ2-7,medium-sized,CASSPIKGQISYEQYF
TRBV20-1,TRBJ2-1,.,CSARDISGQTFNEQFF
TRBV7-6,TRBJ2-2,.,CASSLNSLGAGELFF
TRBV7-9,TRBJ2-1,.,CASSVPLTGDGVYNEQFF
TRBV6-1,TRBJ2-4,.,CASRTGGEGIQYF
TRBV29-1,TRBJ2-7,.,CSVEDQDSYEQYF
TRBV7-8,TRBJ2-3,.,CASSLGYSGVLVSDEYF
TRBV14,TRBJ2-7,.,CASSLDREDKQYF
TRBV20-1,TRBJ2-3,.,CSAPGTSDTQYF
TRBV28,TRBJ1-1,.,CASSLRRQLTEAFF
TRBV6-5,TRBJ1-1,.,CASSYNPDTEAFF